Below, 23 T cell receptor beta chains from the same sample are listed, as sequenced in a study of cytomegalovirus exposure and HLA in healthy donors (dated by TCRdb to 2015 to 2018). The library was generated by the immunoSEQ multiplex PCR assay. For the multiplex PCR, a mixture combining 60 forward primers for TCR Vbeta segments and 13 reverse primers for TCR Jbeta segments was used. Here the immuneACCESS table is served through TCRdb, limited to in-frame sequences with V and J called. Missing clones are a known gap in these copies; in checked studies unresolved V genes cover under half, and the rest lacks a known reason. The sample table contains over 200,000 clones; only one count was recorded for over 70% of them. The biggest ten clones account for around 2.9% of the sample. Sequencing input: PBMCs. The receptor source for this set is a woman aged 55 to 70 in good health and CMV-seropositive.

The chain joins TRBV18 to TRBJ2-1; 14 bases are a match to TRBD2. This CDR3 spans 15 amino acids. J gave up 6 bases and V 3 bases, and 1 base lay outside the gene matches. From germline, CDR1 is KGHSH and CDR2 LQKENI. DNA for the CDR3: TGTGCCAGCTCACCCGGACTAGCGGGAGGCAATGAGCAGTTCTTC. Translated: CASSPGLAGGNEQFF.

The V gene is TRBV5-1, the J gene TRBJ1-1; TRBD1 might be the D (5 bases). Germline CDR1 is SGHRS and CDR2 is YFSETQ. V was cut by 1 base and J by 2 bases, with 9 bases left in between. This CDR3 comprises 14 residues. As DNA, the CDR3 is TGCGCCAGCAGCTTGATGACAGATAACACTGAAGCTTTCTTT. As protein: CASSLMTDNTEAFF.

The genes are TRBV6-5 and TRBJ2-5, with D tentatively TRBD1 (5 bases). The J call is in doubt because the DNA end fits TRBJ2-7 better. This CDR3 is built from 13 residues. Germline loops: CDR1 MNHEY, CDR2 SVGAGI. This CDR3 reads CASSYSDRYEQYF. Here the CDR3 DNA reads TGTGCCAGCAGTTACTCCGACAGATACGAGCAGTACTTC.

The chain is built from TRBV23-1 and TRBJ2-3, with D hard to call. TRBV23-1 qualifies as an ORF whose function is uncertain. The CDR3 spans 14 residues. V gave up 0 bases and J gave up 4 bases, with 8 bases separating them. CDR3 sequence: CASSQSEDPDTQYF. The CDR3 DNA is TGCGCCAGCAGTCAATCTGAGGATCCAGATACGCAGTATTTT.

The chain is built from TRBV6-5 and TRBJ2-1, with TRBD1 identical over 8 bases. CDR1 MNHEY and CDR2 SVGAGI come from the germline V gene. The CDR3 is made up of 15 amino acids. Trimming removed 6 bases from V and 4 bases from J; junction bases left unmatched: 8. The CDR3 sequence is CASREQGEVYNEQFF. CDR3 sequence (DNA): TGTGCCAGCAGAGAACAGGGGGAGGTATACAATGAGCAGTTCTTC.

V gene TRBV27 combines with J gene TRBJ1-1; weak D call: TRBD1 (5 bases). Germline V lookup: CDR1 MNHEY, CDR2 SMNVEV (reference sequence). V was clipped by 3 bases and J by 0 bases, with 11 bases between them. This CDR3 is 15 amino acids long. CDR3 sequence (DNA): TGTGCCAGCAGTTTGACGACAGCAATGAACACTGAAGCTTTCTTT. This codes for CASSLTTAMNTEAFF.

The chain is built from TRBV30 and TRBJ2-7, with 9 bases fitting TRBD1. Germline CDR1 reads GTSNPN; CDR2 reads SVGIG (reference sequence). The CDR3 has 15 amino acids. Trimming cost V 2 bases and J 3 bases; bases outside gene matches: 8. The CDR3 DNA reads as TGTGCCTGGAGTAGCCCTACAGGGGGCCACTACGAGCAGTACTTC. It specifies CAWSSPTGGHYEQYF.

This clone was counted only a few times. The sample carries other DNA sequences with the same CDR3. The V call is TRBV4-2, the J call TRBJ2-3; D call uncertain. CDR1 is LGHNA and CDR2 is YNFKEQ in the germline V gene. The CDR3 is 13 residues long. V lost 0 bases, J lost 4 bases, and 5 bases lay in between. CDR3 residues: CASSQDGPDTQYF. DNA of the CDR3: TGTGCCAGCAGCCAAGATGGCCCAGATACGCAGTATTTT.

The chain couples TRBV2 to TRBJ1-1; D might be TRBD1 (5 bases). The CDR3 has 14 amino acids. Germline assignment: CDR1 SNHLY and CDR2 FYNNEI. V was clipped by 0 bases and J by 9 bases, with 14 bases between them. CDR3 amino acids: CASSEALPGLKAFF. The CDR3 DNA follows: TGTGCCAGCAGTGAAGCGCTTCCAGGGTTAAAAGCTTTCTTT.

CDR3 sequence (DNA): TGTGCCAGCAGCCTTCTAACAGGGGGCAACACCGGGGAGCTGTTTTTT. This translates into CASSLLTGGNTGELFF. The rearrangement uses TRBV11-2 and TRBJ2-2; TRBD1 matches 9 bases. V lost 5 bases and J lost 2; bases outside the gene matches: 6. CDR1 and CDR2 from the germline V gene are SGHAT and FQNNGV. The CDR3 extends over 16 amino acids.

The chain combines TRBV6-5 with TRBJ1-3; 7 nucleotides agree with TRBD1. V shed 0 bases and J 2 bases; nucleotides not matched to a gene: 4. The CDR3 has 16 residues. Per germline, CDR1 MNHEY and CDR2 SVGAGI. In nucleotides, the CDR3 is TGTGCCAGCAGTTACTCTCCGACAGGGCCTGGAAACACCATATATTTT. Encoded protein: CASSYSPTGPGNTIYF.

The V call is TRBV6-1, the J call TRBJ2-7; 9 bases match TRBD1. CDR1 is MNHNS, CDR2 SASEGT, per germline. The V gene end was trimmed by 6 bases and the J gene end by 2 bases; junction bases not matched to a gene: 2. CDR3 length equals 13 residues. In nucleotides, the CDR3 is TGTGCCAGCAGCAACAGGGGGCCCTACGAGCAGTACTTC. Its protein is CASSNRGPYEQYF.

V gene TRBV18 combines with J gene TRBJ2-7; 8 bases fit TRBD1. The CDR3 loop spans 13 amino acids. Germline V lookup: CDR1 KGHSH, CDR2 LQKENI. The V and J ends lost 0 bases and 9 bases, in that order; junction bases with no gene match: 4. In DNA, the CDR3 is TGTGCCAGCTCACCACCTCCCGGACAGGGGCAGTACTTC. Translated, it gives CASSPPPGQGQYF.

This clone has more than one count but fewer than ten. DNA for the CDR3: TGCGCCAGCAGCCCCCCTGCTGGGGAGTATGGCTACACCTTC. It translates to CASSPPAGEYGYTF. The chain carries TRBV5-1 and TRBJ1-2; D gene uncertain. The CDR3 is made up of 14 amino acids. Germline lookup yields CDR1 SGHRS and CDR2 YFSETQ. Trimming took 4 bases from V and 5 from J, leaving 15 bases between them. The full variable domain, completed using reference TRBV5-1 and TRBJ1-2, is KAGVTQTPRYLIKTRGQQVTLSCSPISGHRSVSWYQQTPGQGLQFLFEYFSETQRNKGNFPGRFSGRQFSNSRSEMNVSTLELGDSALYLCASSPPAGEYGYTFGSGTRLTVV.

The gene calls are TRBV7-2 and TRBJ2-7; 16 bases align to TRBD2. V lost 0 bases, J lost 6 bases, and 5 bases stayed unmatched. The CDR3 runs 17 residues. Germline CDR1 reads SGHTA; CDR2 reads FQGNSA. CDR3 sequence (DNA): TGTGCCAGCAGCTTAGCGGGGACTAGCGGGGGGGCTCGCGAGCAGTACTTC. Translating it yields CASSLAGTSGGAREQYF.

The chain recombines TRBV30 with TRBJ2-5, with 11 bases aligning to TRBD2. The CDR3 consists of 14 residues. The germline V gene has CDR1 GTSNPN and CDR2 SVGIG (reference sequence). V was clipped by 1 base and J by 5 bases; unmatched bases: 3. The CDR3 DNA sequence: TGTGCCTGGAGTGAGTTAGCGGGGGGGGAGACCCAGTACTTC. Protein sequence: CAWSELAGGETQYF.

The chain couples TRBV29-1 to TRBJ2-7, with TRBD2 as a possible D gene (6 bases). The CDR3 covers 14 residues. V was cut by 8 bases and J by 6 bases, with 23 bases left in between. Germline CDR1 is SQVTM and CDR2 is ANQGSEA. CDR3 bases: TGCAGCACGACTAGTTCCTCCGGGCATGGCGAGCAGTACTTC. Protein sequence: CSTTSSSGHGEQYF.

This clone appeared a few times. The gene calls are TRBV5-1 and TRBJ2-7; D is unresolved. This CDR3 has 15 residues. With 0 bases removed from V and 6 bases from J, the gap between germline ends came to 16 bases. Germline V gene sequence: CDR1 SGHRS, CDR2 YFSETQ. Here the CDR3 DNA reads TGCGCCAGCAGCTTGGAGGCCAGCCTCCGAGGCGAGCAGTACTTC. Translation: CASSLEASLRGEQYF.

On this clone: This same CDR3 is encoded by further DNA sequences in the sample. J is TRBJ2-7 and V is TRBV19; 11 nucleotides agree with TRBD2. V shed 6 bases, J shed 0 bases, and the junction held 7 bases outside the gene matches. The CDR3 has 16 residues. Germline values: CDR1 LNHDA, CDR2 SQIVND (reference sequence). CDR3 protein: CASSAGTSGSSYEQYF. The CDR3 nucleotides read TGTGCCAGTAGCGCCGGAACTAGCGGGAGCTCCTACGAGCAGTACTTC.

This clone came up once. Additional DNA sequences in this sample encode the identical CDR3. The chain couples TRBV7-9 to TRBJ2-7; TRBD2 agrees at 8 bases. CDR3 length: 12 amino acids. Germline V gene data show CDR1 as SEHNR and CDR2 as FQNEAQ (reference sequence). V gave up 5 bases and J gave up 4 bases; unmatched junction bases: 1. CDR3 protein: CASSPGGYEQYF. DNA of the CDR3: TGTGCCAGCAGCCCGGGAGGGTACGAGCAGTACTTC.

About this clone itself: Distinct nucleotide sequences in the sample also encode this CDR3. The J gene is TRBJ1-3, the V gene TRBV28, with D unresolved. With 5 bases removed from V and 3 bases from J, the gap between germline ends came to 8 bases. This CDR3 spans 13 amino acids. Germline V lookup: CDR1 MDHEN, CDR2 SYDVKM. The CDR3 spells CASSLSVGNTIYF. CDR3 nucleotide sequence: TGTGCCAGCAGTCTATCAGTTGGAAACACCATATATTTT. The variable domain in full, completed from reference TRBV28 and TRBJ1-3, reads DVKVTQSSRYLVKRTGEKVFLECVQDMDHENMFWYRQDPGLGLRLIYFSYDVKMKEKGDIPEGYSVSREKKERFSLILESASTNQTSMYLCASSLSVGNTIYFGEGSWLTVV.

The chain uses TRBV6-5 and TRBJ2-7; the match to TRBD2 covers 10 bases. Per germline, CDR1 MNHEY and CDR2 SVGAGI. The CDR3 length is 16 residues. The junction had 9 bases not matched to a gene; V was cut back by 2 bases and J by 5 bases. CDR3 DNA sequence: TGTGCCAGCAGTTACGGTCGGGCTAGCGGGAGTGACGAGCAGTACTTC. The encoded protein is CASSYGRASGSDEQYF.

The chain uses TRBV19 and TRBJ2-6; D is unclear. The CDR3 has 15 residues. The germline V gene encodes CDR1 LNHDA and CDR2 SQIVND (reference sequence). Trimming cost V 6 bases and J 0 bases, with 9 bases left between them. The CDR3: CASRGTYSGANVLTF. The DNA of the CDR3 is TGTGCCAGTAGGGGCACATACTCTGGGGCCAACGTCCTGACTTTC.